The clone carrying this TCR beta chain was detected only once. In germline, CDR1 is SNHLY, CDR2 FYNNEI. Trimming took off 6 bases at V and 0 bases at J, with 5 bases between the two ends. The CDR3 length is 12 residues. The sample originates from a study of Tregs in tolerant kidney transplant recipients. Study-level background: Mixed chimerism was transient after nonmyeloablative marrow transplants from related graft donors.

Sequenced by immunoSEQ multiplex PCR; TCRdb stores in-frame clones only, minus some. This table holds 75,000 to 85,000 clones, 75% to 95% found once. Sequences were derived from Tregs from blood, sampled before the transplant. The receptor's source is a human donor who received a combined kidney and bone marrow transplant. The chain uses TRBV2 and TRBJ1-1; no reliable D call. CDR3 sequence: CASRLMNTEAFF. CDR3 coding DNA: TGTGCCAGCAGACTAATGAACACTGAAGCTTTCTTT.